Shown below are 12 T cell receptor beta chains from a single sample sequenced in a study of neurological immune-mediated disorders. TCRdb used MiXCR to reprocess the 5' RACE reads, holding one entry per CDR3 protein. The table has some 56,000 distinct CDR3 sequences, 3% to 4% seen once. The sequenced sample consisted of PBMCs. The receptors derive from a man aged 60-69 years with multiple sclerosis.

This clonotype was seen ten or more times. This chain connects TRBV6-5 to TRBJ1-3; no reliable D call. From germline, CDR1 is MNHEY and CDR2 SVGAGI. The ends were cut back, 7 bases at V and 0 bases at J, with 4 bases in the middle. There are 12 residues in the CDR3. The DNA for the CDR3 is TGTGCCAGCATCAGCTCTGGAAACACCATATATTTT. Encoded protein: CASISSGNTIYF.

At least ten counts were recorded for this clonotype. The chain is built from TRBV20-1 and TRBJ1-2; D gene uncertain. The germline V gene has CDR1 DFQATT and CDR2 SNEGSKA (reference sequence). The length of the CDR3 is 12 residues. The germline V and J ends were trimmed by 1 base and 4 bases, with 7 bases remaining between them. CDR3 in amino acids: CSARVGIYGYTF. The CDR3 coding sequence is TGCAGTGCTAGAGTAGGGATCTATGGCTACACCTTC.

This clonotype appeared many times. The J gene is TRBJ2-2, the V gene TRBV24-1, with 7 bases identical to TRBD2. Per germline, CDR1 KGHDR and CDR2 SFDVKD. The CDR3 is 18 residues long. The V and J ends lost 0 bases and 0 bases, in that order; junction bases with no gene match: 6. The chain's CDR3 is CATSDLISGDANTGELFF. As DNA, the CDR3 is TGTGCCACCAGTGATTTGATCAGCGGGGACGCGAACACCGGGGAGCTGTTTTTT.

This clonotype was recorded many times. The CDR3 nucleotides are TGTGCCAGCGCACCACAGGGGGCCTTAGAGACCCAGTACTTC. Its translation is CASAPQGALETQYF. The chain joins TRBV12-3 or TRBV12-4 to TRBJ2-5; 9 bases align to TRBD1. Unmatched junction bases numbered 8, after V lost 8 bases and J lost 4 bases. CDR3 length: 14 amino acids.

This clonotype is medium-sized within its sample. V gene TRBV9 combines with J gene TRBJ2-2; 9 bases align to TRBD2. The CDR3 sequence is 18 residues long. Losses at the gene ends were 4 bases for V and 3 bases for J; bases not matched to a gene: 13. The germline gives CDR1 SGDLS, CDR2 YYNGEE. CDR3 sequence reads: CASSFIAGVTVHTGELFF. The CDR3, as DNA: TGTGCCAGCAGCTTTATAGCGGGAGTGACGGTCCACACCGGGGAGCTGTTTTTT.

This clonotype was observed at least ten times. Written as DNA, the CDR3 is TGTGCCAGCAGTTTAGGAGGTGACTATGGCTACACCTTC. Translation: CASSLGGDYGYTF. This chain connects TRBV12-3 or TRBV12-4 to TRBJ1-2, with D uncertain. V was pared by 1 base and J by 3 bases, with 6 bases between. The CDR3 length is 13 residues.

This clonotype was seen just once. The chain employs TRBV19 and TRBJ1-5; weak D call: TRBD1 (5 bases). The V gene's germline CDR1 is LNHDA and CDR2 SQIVND (reference sequence). This CDR3 is 13 amino acids long. Trimming took off 7 bases at V and 8 bases at J, with 15 bases between the two ends. The CDR3 protein is CASTEDTLEPQHF. In DNA form, the CDR3 reads TGTGCCAGTACTGAGGACACCCTGGAGCCCCAGCATTTT. Looking up the rest from reference TRBV19 and TRBJ1-5 gives the full variable domain: DGGITQSPKYLFRKEGQNVTLSCEQNLNHDAMYWYRQDPGQGLRLIYYSQIVNDFQKGDIAEGYSVSREKKESFPLTVTSAQKNPTAFYLCASTEDTLEPQHFGDGTRLSIL.

This clonotype was seen many times. The rearrangement uses TRBV24-1 and TRBJ2-2, with D perhaps TRBD2 (6 bases). V lost 12 bases, J lost 2 bases, and 12 bases lay in between. The CDR3 is 13 residues long. Germline assignment: CDR1 KGHDR and CDR2 SFDVKD. The CDR3 sequence: CAPMRGNTGELFF. The CDR3 nucleotides are TGTGCCCCCATGCGGGGTAACACCGGGGAGCTGTTTTTT.

This clonotype was counted ten times or more. The chain carries TRBV20-1 and TRBJ2-7; D gene unclear. Germline V lookup: CDR1 DFQATT, CDR2 SNEGSKA (reference sequence). The CDR3 spans 15 residues. V was trimmed by 6 bases and J by 4 bases, leaving 22 bases between them. Here the CDR3 reads CSARKAAILLYEQYF. CDR3 coding DNA: TGCAGTGCGAGAAAAGCAGCAATACTCCTTTACGAGCAGTACTTC.

The table lists this clonotype with many counts. The chain links TRBV20-1 to TRBJ1-6, with D uncertain. The CDR3 sequence is 12 residues long. The ends were cut back, 3 bases at V and 7 bases at J, with 7 bases in the middle. Germline CDR1 is DFQATT and CDR2 is SNEGSKA (reference sequence). The DNA of the CDR3 is TGCAGTGCTAGTGACCACAATTCACCCCTCCACTTT. This encodes CSASDHNSPLHF.

This clonotype appeared a few times. A junction end diverges from the germline sequence, so it may reflect a read error. The J gene is TRBJ1-4, the V gene TRBV6-5; D is unresolved. CDR1 and CDR2 from the germline V gene are MNHEY and SVGAGI. This CDR3 comprises 12 residues. CDR3 sequence reads: CDSGRVREKLFF. The CDR3 nucleotides are TGTGACAGCGGAAGGGTGAGGGAAAAACTGTTTTTT.

This clonotype was counted many times. V usage is TRBV3-1 and J usage is TRBJ1-4, with a possible D match to TRBD1 (5 bases). The CDR3 is 15 amino acids. CDR1 is LGHDT and CDR2 is YNNKEL in the germline V gene (reference sequence). V was clipped by 4 bases and J by 7 bases, with 16 bases between them. The CDR3 is CASSPARAGGEKLFF. Written as DNA, the CDR3 is TGTGCCAGCAGCCCCGCCAGGGCTGGAGGTGAAAAACTGTTTTTT.